Reported below is one TCR beta chain. The data originate from a study of control samples from healthy donors and cancer patients. Repertoires were generated with immunoSEQ multiplex PCR, while TCRdb's copy carries only in-frame clones and drops some. The top ten hold about 11% of the sample, which has approximately 140,000 clones, about nine tenths seen once. Germline V gene sequence: CDR1 LNHNV, CDR2 YYDKDF (reference sequence). The CDR3 runs to 17 residues. The trim removed 1 base at V and 0 bases at J, leaving 3 bases unmatched. This TCR came from a young man in good health. Sequences were obtained from blood. The V call is TRBV15, the J call TRBJ2-7; TRBD2 agrees at 13 bases. The CDR3 here is CATSRGGLAGVSYEQYF. The CDR3 region has the DNA TGTGCCACCAGCAGAGGCGGACTAGCGGGAGTCTCCTACGAGCAGTACTTC.